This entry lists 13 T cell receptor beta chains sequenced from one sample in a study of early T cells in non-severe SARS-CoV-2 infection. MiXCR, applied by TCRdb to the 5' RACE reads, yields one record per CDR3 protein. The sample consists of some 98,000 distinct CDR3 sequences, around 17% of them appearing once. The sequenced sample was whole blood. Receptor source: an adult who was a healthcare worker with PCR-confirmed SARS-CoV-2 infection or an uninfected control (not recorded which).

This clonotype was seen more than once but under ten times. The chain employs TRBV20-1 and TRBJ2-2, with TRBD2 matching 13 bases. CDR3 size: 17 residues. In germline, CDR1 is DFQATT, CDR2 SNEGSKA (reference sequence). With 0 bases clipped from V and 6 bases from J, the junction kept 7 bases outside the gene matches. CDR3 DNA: TGCAGTGCTAGAGATTTCGGACTAGCGGGAGAGGCCGGGGAGCTGTTTTTT. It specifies CSARDFGLAGEAGELFF.

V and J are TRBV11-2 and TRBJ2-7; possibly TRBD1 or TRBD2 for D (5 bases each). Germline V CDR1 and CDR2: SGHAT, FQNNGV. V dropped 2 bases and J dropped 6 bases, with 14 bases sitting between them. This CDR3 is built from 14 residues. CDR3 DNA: TGTGCCAGCAGCTTATCCCCAGAGAGGGGCGAGCAGTACTTC. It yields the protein CASSLSPERGEQYF.

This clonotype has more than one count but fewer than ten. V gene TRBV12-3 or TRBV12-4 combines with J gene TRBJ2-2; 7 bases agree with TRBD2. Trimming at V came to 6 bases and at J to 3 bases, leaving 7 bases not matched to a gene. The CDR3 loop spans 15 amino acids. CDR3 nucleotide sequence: TGTGCCAGCAGGGGCGGTAGCGGGTACACCGGGGAGCTGTTTTTT. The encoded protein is CASRGGSGYTGELFF.

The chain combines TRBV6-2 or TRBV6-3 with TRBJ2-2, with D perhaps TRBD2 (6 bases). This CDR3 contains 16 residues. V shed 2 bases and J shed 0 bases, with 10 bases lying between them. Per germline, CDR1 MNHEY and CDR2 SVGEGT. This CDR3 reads CASSYGAGTNTGELFF. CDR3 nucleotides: TGTGCCAGCAGTTACGGGGCGGGAACGAACACCGGGGAGCTGTTTTTT.

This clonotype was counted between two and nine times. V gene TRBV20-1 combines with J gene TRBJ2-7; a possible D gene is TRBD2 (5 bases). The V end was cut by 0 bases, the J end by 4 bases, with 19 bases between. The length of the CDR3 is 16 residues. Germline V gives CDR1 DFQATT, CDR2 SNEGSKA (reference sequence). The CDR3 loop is CSAREGAPKGPYEQYF. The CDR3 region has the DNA TGCAGTGCTAGAGAGGGAGCACCGAAAGGTCCTTACGAGCAGTACTTC.

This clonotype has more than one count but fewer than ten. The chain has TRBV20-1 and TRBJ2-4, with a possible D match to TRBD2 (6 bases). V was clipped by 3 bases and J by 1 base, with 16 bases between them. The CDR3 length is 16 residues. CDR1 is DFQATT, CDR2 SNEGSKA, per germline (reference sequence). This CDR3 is CSARGPGEAAKNIQYF. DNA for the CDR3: TGCAGTGCTAGGGGCCCCGGGGAGGCTGCCAAAAACATTCAGTACTTC.

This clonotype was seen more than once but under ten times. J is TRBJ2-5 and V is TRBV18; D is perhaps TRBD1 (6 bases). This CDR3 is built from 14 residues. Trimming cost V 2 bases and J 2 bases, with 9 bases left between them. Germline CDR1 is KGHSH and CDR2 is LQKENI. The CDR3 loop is CASSPGQIQETQYF. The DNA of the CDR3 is TGTGCCAGCTCACCAGGACAGATACAAGAGACCCAGTACTTC.

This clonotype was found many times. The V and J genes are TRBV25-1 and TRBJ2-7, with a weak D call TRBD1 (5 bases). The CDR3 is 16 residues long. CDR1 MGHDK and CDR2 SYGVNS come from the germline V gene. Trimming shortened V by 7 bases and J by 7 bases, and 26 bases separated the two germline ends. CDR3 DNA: TGTGCCAGCATTTCGCTCCGCGACAGTCGCTTTAGGGAGCAGTACTTC. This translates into CASISLRDSRFREQYF.

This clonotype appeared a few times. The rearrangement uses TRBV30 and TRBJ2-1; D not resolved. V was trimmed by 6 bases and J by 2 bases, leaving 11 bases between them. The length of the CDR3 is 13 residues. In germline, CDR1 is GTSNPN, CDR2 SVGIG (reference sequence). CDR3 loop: CACLGSAYNEQFF. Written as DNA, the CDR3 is TGTGCCTGCCTGGGCTCTGCCTACAATGAGCAGTTCTTC.

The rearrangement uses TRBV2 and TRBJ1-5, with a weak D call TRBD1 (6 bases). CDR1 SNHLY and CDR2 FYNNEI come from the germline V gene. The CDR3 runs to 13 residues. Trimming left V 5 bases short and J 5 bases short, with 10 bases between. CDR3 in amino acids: CASSRTDDQPQHF. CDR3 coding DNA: TGTGCCAGCAGTCGGACAGATGATCAGCCCCAGCATTTT.

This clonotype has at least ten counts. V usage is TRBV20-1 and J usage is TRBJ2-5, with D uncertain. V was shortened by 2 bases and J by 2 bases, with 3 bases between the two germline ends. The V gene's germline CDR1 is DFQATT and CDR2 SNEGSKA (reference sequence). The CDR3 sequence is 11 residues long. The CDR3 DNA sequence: TGCAGTGCTAGAATACAAGAGACCCAGTACTTC. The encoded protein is CSARIQETQYF.

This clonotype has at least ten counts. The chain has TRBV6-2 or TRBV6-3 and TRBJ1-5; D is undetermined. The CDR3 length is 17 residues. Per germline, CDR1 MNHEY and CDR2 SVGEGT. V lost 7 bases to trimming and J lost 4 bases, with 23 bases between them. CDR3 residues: CASTDPRGPGRNQPQHF. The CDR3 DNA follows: TGTGCCAGCACCGACCCGAGAGGCCCCGGGAGGAATCAGCCCCAGCATTTT.

CDR3 sequence: CSASGTTGETEAFF. CDR3 DNA: TGCAGTGCTAGTGGAACAACAGGGGAGACTGAAGCTTTCTTT. The rearrangement links TRBV20-1 to TRBJ1-1, with 7 bases fitting TRBD1. Germline loops: CDR1 DFQATT, CDR2 SNEGSKA (reference sequence). Trimming cost V 3 bases and J 5 bases; bases outside gene matches: 9. CDR3 size: 14 residues.